Each of the 10 T cell receptor beta chains below was sequenced from the same sample in a study of blood T cell repertoires in COVID-19 (dated by TCRdb to 2018 to 2021). Libraries came from the immunoSEQ multiplex PCR assay. As stored in TCRdb, this immuneACCESS dataset retains in-frame rearrangements with V and J assigned. A fraction of the clones does not appear; measured against another copy, unresolved V genes explain less than half of the discrepancy, and the remainder lacks a known reason. Recorded for this sample are some 50,000 clones; roughly nine tenths of them occurred a single time. Around 8.5% of the sample comes from the top ten. Sequenced sample: peripheral blood. The receptors originated from a human donor in a cohort sampled during active COVID-19.

This clone was seen a few times. The chain employs TRBV5-5 and TRBJ1-5; 8 nucleotides match TRBD1. Germline CDR1 is SGHKS and CDR2 is YYEKEE (reference sequence). The CDR3 runs to 15 residues. V dropped 4 bases and J dropped 6; count of bases not matched to a gene: 9. CDR3: CASSISQGAGQPQHF. For the CDR3, the DNA is TGTGCCAGCAGCATATCCCAGGGGGCCGGTCAGCCCCAGCATTTT.

The rearrangement links TRBV3-1 (or the pseudogene TRBV3-2) to TRBJ1-1; TRBD1 might be the D (5 bases). Germline V lookup: CDR1 LGHDT, CDR2 YNNKEL (reference sequence). The ends were cut back, 4 bases at V and 1 base at J, with 10 bases in the middle. CDR3 size: 14 residues. The CDR3 coding sequence is TGTGCCAGCAGCCCTGGAGACAGGAACACTGAAGCTTTCTTT. It translates to CASSPGDRNTEAFF.

Here the CDR3 DNA reads TGTGCCAGCAAATTTGACAGGGTCGCGAGCAATCAGCCCCAGCATTTT. Translation gives CASKFDRVASNQPQHF. The chain is built from TRBV2 and TRBJ1-5; 7 bases match TRBD1. In germline, CDR1 is SNHLY, CDR2 FYNNEI. The CDR3 spans 16 residues. With 7 bases clipped from V and 1 base from J, the junction kept 10 bases outside the gene matches.

V and J are TRBV24-1 and TRBJ2-5, with 9 bases that match TRBD1. CDR3 length: 15 amino acids. The trim removed 2 bases at V and 4 bases at J, leaving 4 bases unmatched. In germline, CDR1 is KGHDR, CDR2 SFDVKD. The chain's CDR3 is CATSDSQGAGETQYF. In DNA form, the CDR3 reads TGTGCCACCAGTGATTCACAGGGGGCAGGAGAGACCCAGTACTTC.

The chain employs TRBV19 and TRBJ2-5; TRBD2 is a possible D gene (6 bases). The CDR3 runs to 14 residues. V was pared by 2 bases and J by 4 bases, with 11 bases between. Germline CDR1 and CDR2: LNHDA and SQIVND (reference sequence). Written as DNA, the CDR3 is TGTGCCAGTAGTATAAATTCCGGGAGAGAGACCCAGTACTTC. As protein: CASSINSGRETQYF.

The chain couples TRBV14 to TRBJ1-5; D is undetermined. Germline V gene data show CDR1 as SGHDN and CDR2 as FVKESK. The CDR3 consists of 13 residues. V lost 0 bases to trimming and J lost 6 bases, with 6 bases between them. CDR3 sequence reads: CASSQDFSQPQHF. The DNA of the CDR3 is TGTGCCAGCAGCCAAGATTTCTCTCAGCCCCAGCATTTT.

This chain connects TRBV25-1 to TRBJ1-2, with D tentatively TRBD1 (6 bases). This CDR3 has 13 residues. Trimming left V 6 bases short and J 4 bases short, with 12 bases between. Germline CDR1 reads MGHDK; CDR2 reads SYGVNS. CDR3 loop: CASRRGTSYGYTF. As DNA, the CDR3 is TGTGCCAGCAGGAGGGGGACAAGCTATGGCTACACCTTC.

The chain employs TRBV5-1 and TRBJ1-1, with unresolved D. V dropped 5 bases and J dropped 6 bases, with 14 bases sitting between them. Germline values: CDR1 SGHRS, CDR2 YFSETQ. This CDR3 is 13 amino acids long. DNA for the CDR3: TGCGCCAGCAGTTTGACCGGGGAGGCTGAAGCTTTCTTT. It translates to CASSLTGEAEAFF.

In DNA form, the CDR3 reads TGCGCCAGCAGCTTGACAGGGACGGCTGAAGCTTTCTTT. Translation: CASSLTGTAEAFF. J is TRBJ1-1 and V is TRBV5-1; tentatively, D is TRBD1 (6 bases). The CDR3 loop spans 13 amino acids. Trimming shortened V by 1 base and J by 6 bases, and 10 bases separated the two germline ends. Looked up from germline, CDR1 is SGHRS and CDR2 is YFSETQ.

The chain combines TRBV5-1 with TRBJ1-2; no clear D gene. V was clipped by 2 bases and J by 5 bases, with 16 bases between them. Germline CDR1 is SGHRS and CDR2 is YFSETQ. The CDR3 is 15 amino acids. This CDR3 reads CASSFSDTPLYGYTF. The CDR3 DNA follows: TGCGCCAGCAGCTTTTCCGACACGCCACTTTATGGCTACACCTTC.